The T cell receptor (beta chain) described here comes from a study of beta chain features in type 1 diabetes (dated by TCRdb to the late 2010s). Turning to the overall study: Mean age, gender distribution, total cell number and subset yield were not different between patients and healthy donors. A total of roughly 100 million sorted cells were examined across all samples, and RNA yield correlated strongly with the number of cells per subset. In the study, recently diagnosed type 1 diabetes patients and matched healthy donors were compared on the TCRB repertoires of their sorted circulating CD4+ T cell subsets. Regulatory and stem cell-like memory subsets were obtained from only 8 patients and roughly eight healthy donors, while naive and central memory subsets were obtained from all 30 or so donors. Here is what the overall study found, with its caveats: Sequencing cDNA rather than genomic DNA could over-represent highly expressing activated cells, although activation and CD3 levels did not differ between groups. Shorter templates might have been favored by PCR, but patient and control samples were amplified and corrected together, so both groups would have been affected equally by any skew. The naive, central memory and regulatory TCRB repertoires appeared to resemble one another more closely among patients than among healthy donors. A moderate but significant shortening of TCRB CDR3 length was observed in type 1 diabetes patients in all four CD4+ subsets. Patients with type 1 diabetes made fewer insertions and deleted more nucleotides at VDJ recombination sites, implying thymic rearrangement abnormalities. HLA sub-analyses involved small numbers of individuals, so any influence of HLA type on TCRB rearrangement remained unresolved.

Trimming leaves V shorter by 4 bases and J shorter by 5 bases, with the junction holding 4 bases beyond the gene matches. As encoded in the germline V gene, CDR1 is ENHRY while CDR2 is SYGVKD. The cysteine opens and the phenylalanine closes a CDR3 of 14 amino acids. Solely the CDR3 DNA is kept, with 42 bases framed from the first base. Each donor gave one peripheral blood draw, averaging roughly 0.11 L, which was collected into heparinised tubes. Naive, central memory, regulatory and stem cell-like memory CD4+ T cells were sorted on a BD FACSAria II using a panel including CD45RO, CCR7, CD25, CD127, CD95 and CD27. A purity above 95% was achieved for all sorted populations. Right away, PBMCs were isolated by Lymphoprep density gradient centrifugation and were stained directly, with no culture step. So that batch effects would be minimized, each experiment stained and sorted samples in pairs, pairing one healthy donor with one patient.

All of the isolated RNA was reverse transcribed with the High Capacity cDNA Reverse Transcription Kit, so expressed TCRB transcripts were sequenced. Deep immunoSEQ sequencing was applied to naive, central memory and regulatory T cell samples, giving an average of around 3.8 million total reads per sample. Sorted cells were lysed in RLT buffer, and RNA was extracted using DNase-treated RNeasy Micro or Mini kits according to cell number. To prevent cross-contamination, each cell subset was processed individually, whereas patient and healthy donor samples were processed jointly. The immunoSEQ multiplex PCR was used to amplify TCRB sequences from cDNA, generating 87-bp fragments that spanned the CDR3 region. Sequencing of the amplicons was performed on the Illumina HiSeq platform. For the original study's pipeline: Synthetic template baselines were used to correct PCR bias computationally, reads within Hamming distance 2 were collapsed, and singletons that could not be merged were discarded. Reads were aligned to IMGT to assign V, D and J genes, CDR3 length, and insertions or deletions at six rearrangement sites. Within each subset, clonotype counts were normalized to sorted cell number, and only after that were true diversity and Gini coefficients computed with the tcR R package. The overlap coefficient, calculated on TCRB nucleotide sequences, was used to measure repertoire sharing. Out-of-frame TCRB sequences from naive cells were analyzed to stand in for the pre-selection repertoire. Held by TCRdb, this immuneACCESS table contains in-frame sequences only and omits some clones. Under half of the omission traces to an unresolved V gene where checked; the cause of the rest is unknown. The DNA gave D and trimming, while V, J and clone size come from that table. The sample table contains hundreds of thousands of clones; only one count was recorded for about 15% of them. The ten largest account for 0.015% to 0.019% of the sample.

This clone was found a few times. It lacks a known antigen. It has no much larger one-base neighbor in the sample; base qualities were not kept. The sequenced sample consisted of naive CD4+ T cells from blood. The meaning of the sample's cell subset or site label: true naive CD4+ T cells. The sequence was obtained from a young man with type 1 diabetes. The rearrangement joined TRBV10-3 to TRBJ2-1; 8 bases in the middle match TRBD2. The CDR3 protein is CAISGSGRDNEQFF. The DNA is TGTGCCATCAGTGGAAGCGGGAGAGACAATGAGCAGTTCTTC.